The 18 T cell receptor beta chains presented below share a single source sample, sequenced in a study of blood T cell repertoires in COVID-19. Only in-frame clones appear in the TCRdb table, and some are missing; sequencing was by immunoSEQ multiplex PCR. The table lists hundreds of thousands of clones, just over 85% of them singletons. What was sequenced was peripheral blood. These receptors originate from a woman aged 25-40 years with active or convalescent COVID-19.

The J gene is TRBJ1-5, the V gene TRBV30; TRBD1 matches at 7 bases. Germline CDR1 and CDR2: GTSNPN and SVGIG (reference sequence). The CDR3 consists of 15 residues. J was trimmed by 4 bases and V by 4 bases; bases with no gene match: 10. The CDR3, as DNA: TGTGCCTGGAATACCCGGACAGGAGGTAATCAGCCCCAGCATTTT. Amino acid sequence: CAWNTRTGGNQPQHF. Based on the CDR3 plus reference TRBV30 and TRBJ1-5, the full variable domain is SQTIHQWPATLVQPVGSPLSLECTVEGTSNPNLYWYRQAAGRGLQLLFYSVGIGQISSEVPQNLSASRPQDRQFILSSKKLLLSDSGFYLCAWNTRTGGNQPQHFGDGTRLSIL.

The chain combines TRBV2 with TRBJ2-5; weak D call: TRBD1 (5 bases). Trimming took 8 bases from V and 1 from J, leaving 8 bases between them. Germline V gene sequence: CDR1 SNHLY, CDR2 FYNNEI. The CDR3 spans 12 residues. CDR3 coding DNA: TGTGCCAGCGGGGCTTCCCAAGAGACCCAGTACTTC. It translates to CASGASQETQYF. The whole variable domain, remainder taken from reference TRBV2 and TRBJ2-5, is EPEVTQTPSHQVTQMGQEVILRCVPISNHLYFYWYRQILGQKVEFLVSFYNNEISEKSEIFDDQFSVERPDGSNFTLKIRSTKLEDSAMYFCASGASQETQYFGPGTRLLVL.

This chain connects TRBV29-1 to TRBJ1-2, with D unresolved. V was shortened by 1 base and J by 2 bases, with 8 bases between the two germline ends. Germline assignment: CDR1 SQVTM and CDR2 ANQGSEA. The CDR3 length is 13 residues. The CDR3 is CSVEAAENYGYTF. The DNA for the CDR3 is TGCAGCGTTGAAGCGGCGGAAAACTATGGCTACACCTTC.

V and J are TRBV29-1 and TRBJ1-1, with D perhaps TRBD1 (6 bases). CDR1 is SQVTM, CDR2 ANQGSEA, per germline. This CDR3 comprises 13 residues. Trimming pared 7 bases from V and 0 bases from J, leaving 12 bases between. The DNA for the CDR3 is TGCAGCGCGGGGGACACGATGAACACTGAAGCTTTCTTT. This sequence encodes CSAGDTMNTEAFF.

V gene TRBV5-1 combines with J gene TRBJ2-7; 11 bases map to TRBD1. The CDR3 loop spans 16 amino acids. Germline CDR1 SGHRS, CDR2 YFSETQ. V lost 1 base, J lost 2 bases, and 5 bases stayed unmatched. The DNA of the CDR3 is TGCGCCAGCAGCTTGAGAGGGGGACAGGGGGCCTACGAGCAGTACTTC. Its translation: CASSLRGGQGAYEQYF.

The chain couples TRBV4-1 to TRBJ2-1; D ambiguous. The CDR3 sequence is 12 residues long. Trimming took off 4 bases at V and 3 bases at J, with 4 bases between the two ends. In germline, CDR1 is MGHRA, CDR2 YSYEKL. For the CDR3, the DNA is TGCGCCAGCAGCCCCGGCTACAATGAGCAGTTCTTC. Residues: CASSPGYNEQFF.

This rearrangement joins TRBV5-1 to TRBJ2-7; a possible D gene is TRBD2 (6 bases). Trimming stripped 4 bases from V and 0 bases from J, with 11 bases between. This CDR3 is built from 14 residues. The germline CDR1 and CDR2 sequences are SGHRS and YFSETQ. The CDR3, as DNA: TGCGCCAGCAGCGGGGGAGGAACCTCCTACGAGCAGTACTTC. Translating it yields CASSGGGTSYEQYF.

The genes are TRBV4-1 and TRBJ2-3; D call uncertain. This CDR3 is built from 17 residues. In germline, CDR1 is MGHRA, CDR2 YSYEKL. Deletions cut 0 bases from V and 1 base from J, with 14 bases between. The CDR3 coding sequence is TGCGCCAGCAGCCAAGAGGGCAGATCCTGGGGCACAGATACGCAGTATTTT. It is translated as CASSQEGRSWGTDTQYF.

The chain couples TRBV6-2 or TRBV6-3 to TRBJ2-7, with 13 positions matching TRBD2. Trimming took 0 bases from V and 3 from J; bases not matched to a gene: 2. The CDR3 is made up of 16 amino acids. Germline V lookup: CDR1 MNHEY, CDR2 SVGEGT. The DNA for the CDR3 is TGTGCCAGCAGTTACTCAAGGACTAGCGGGAGCTACGAGCAGTACTTC. Translating it yields CASSYSRTSGSYEQYF.

The chain employs TRBV30 and TRBJ2-1, with a tentative D call TRBD2 (5 bases). Trimming left V 2 bases short and J 3 bases short, with 11 bases between. The germline gives CDR1 GTSNPN, CDR2 SVGIG (reference sequence). The CDR3 has 14 amino acids. CDR3 in DNA: TGTGCCTGGAGTCCATCGACTAACTACAATGAGCAGTTCTTC. Amino acid sequence: CAWSPSTNYNEQFF.

This sequence joins TRBV7-2 and TRBJ2-5; a possible D gene is TRBD2 (5 bases). The CDR3 is made up of 16 amino acids. Germline-derived CDR1 and CDR2 are SGHTA and FQGNSA. The V end was cut by 2 bases, the J end by 5 bases, with 18 bases between. The CDR3 DNA sequence: TGTGCCAGCAGCTTATATTTTAATGCTAGGGAGGAGACCCAGTACTTC. Its protein product is CASSLYFNAREETQYF.

This chain joins TRBV19 and TRBJ1-1; 11 positions agree with TRBD1. This CDR3 comprises 13 residues. Germline-derived CDR1 and CDR2 are LNHDA and SQIVND (reference sequence). V lost 11 bases, J lost 3 bases, and 5 bases stayed unmatched. Written as DNA, the CDR3 is TGTGCCGCGACGGGACAGGGGGACACTGAAGCTTTCTTT. Translated, it gives CAATGQGDTEAFF.

The genes are TRBV6-5 and TRBJ1-6, with D maybe TRBD1 (5 bases). This CDR3 is 13 amino acids long. Germline CDR1 is MNHEY and CDR2 is SVGAGI. The germline V and J ends were trimmed by 10 bases and 7 bases, with 14 bases remaining between them. The CDR3 nucleotides read TGTGCCACGGATGACAGACTCAATTCACCCCTCCACTTT. It yields the protein CATDDRLNSPLHF.

The rearrangement links TRBV11-2 to TRBJ2-5, with 7 bases matching TRBD2. The V gene end was trimmed by 5 bases and the J gene end by 5 bases; junction bases not matched to a gene: 5. From germline, CDR1 is SGHAT and CDR2 FQNNGV. The CDR3 runs to 13 residues. The CDR3: CASSQGLVETQYF. For the CDR3, the DNA is TGTGCCAGCAGCCAAGGACTAGTTGAGACCCAGTACTTC.

The chain links TRBV7-9 to TRBJ1-1; D is perhaps TRBD1 (6 bases). The CDR3 contains 16 residues. The germline V gene encodes CDR1 SEHNR and CDR2 FQNEAQ (reference sequence). V dropped 1 base and J dropped 0 bases, with 12 bases sitting between them. The CDR3: CASSLGQGPLNTEAFF. The CDR3 region has the DNA TGTGCCAGCAGCTTAGGGCAGGGGCCCCTGAACACTGAAGCTTTCTTT. Looking up the rest from reference TRBV7-9 and TRBJ1-1 gives the full variable domain: DTGVSQNPRHKITKRGQNVTFRCDPISEHNRLYWYRQTLGQGPEFLTYFQNEAQLEKSRLLSDRFSAERPKGSFSTLEIQRTEQGDSAMYLCASSLGQGPLNTEAFFGQGTRLTVV.

The V gene is TRBV3-1 (or the pseudogene TRBV3-2), the J gene TRBJ2-5; 8 nucleotides agree with TRBD1. J was trimmed by 5 bases and V by 3 bases; bases with no gene match: 8. CDR3 size: 15 residues. In germline, CDR1 is LGHDT, CDR2 YNNKEL (reference sequence). The CDR3 loop is CASSHTGQGQETQYF. The CDR3 DNA reads TGTGCCAGCAGCCACACCGGACAGGGTCAGGAGACCCAGTACTTC.

The count of this clone is one. The chain recombines TRBV4-1 with TRBJ2-7, with a tentative D call TRBD1 (5 bases). V was cut by 4 bases and J by 6 bases, with 13 bases left in between. CDR1 and CDR2 from the germline V gene are MGHRA and YSYEKL. The CDR3 has 13 residues. For the CDR3, the DNA is TGCGCCAGCAGCCGACAGAGTCAGGGCGAGCAGTACTTC. Amino acid sequence: CASSRQSQGEQYF.

This chain joins TRBV11-2 and TRBJ2-5; the match to TRBD2 covers 10 bases. Germline CDR1 SGHAT, CDR2 FQNNGV. V lost 3 bases and J lost 1; bases outside the gene matches: 5. The CDR3 sequence is 16 residues long. The CDR3 sequence: CASSFRLAGTQETQYF. In DNA form, the CDR3 reads TGTGCCAGCAGCTTTCGACTAGCGGGTACCCAAGAGACCCAGTACTTC.